The entry below describes one T cell receptor (beta chain). The data stem from a study of control samples from healthy donors and cancer patients. Data came from immunoSEQ multiplex PCR; TCRdb stores just in-frame clones and leaves some out. The sample holds 90,000 to 110,000 clones, about nine tenths seen once. Trimming cost V 6 bases and J 2 bases, with 14 bases left between them. Germline CDR1 is MRHNA and CDR2 is SNTAGT. The CDR3 length is 14 residues. Sequenced input: blood. V usage is TRBV6-4 and J usage is TRBJ2-7; a weak D match, TRBD1 (6 bases). The sequence was collected from a human donor in good health. The donor label of this sample is uncertain. CDR3 sequence reads: CASRSGTRPYEQYF. DNA of the CDR3: TGTGCCAGCAGATCCGGGACAAGACCCTACGAGCAGTACTTC.